These T cell receptor beta chains were read from a single sample in a study of T cell responses to AZD1222 COVID-19 vaccine. Sequencing used immunoSEQ multiplex PCR; TCRdb keeps in-frame clones, though not all of them. The sample gives tens of thousands of clones, less than 85% of which show up once; approximately 3.6% is in the top ten. The specimen comprised peripheral blood, sampled on day 0 of AZD1222 vaccination. Receptor source: an adult in good health. The CDR3 runs from the conserved cysteine through the conserved F or W. The order of the fields is V gene, clone size, D gene, J gene, CDR3 protein, CDR3 DNA. The D gene is left open where the match is weak. Clone size is given for some rows only: seen once, a few or many times, or a class if the clone is expanded.

>TRBV2|NA|NA|TRBJ2-6
CASSGGGANVLTF
TGTGCCAGCAGTGGAGGTGGGGCCAACGTCCTGACTTTC
>TRBV28|once|NA|TRBJ1-1
CASSLANTEAFF
TGTGCCAGCAGTTTGGCGAACACTGAAGCTTTCTTT
>TRBV6-5|NA|NA|TRBJ1-2
CASSFPDTVSYGYTF
TGTGCCAGCAGTTTCCCGGACACTGTGAGTTATGGCTACACCTTC
>TRBV7-2|NA|NA|TRBJ1-1
CASSLVGRAGTEAFF
TGTGCCAGCAGCTTAGTGGGTCGTGCAGGCACTGAAGCTTTCTTT
>TRBV6-2/TRBV6-3|few|NA|TRBJ2-4
CASSPEASKNIQYF
TGTGCCAGCAGCCCTGAGGCGTCCAAAAACATTCAGTACTTC
>TRBV7-9|few|NA|TRBJ2-7
CASSPLVGWRTYEQYF
TGTGCCAGCAGCCCCCTCGTGGGGTGGAGGACCTACGAGCAGTACTTC
>TRBV21-1|NA|NA|TRBJ1-3
CASSKKGRGSGAGNTIYF
TGTGCCAGCAGCAAAAAGGGGAGGGGATCAGGCGCTGGAAACACCATATATTTT
>TRBV19|few|NA|TRBJ1-5
CASNDGVNSNQPQHF
TGTGCCAGTAACGACGGAGTAAATAGCAATCAGCCCCAGCATTTT
>TRBV6-5|NA|NA|TRBJ1-4
CASRKKGGGEKLFF
TGTGCCAGCAGAAAGAAGGGGGGTGGAGAAAAACTGTTTTTT
>TRBV6-5|NA|NA|TRBJ2-5
CASNPPGVETQYF
TGTGCCAGCAACCCACCAGGGGTAGAGACCCAGTACTTC
>TRBV6-1|NA|NA|TRBJ2-3
CASSDSTDTQYF
TGTGCCAGCAGTGACAGCACAGATACGCAGTATTTT
>TRBV28|NA|TRBD1|TRBJ1-2
CASSVGTGGALYGYTF
TGTGCCAGCAGTGTCGGGACAGGGGGCGCATTGTATGGCTACACCTTC
>TRBV19|NA|TRBD1|TRBJ1-1
CASSIGDSQRDTEAFF
TGTGCCAGTAGTATAGGGGACAGCCAGCGGGACACTGAAGCTTTCTTT
>TRBV4-1|few|NA|TRBJ1-5
CASSTGGNQPQHF
TGCGCCAGCAGCACAGGAGGCAATCAGCCCCAGCATTTT
>TRBV6-5|NA|NA|TRBJ1-2
CASSSFGRPSDYGYTF
TGTGCCAGCAGTTCCTTCGGTCGACCGTCGGACTATGGCTACACCTTC
>TRBV5-1|NA|TRBD1|TRBJ1-5
CASSLAGQGDQPQHF
TGCGCCAGCAGCTTGGCCGGACAGGGAGATCAGCCCCAGCATTTT
>TRBV19|NA|TRBD1|TRBJ1-6
CASRKQGGNSPLHF
TGTGCCAGTAGGAAACAGGGGGGCAATTCACCCCTCCACTTT
>TRBV2|few|NA|TRBJ1-2
CASLRTELYGYTF
TGTGCCAGCCTAAGGACAGAACTCTATGGCTACACCTTC
>TRBV5-1|NA|NA|TRBJ1-5
CASSLGVGQPQHF
TGCGCCAGCAGCTTGGGGGTAGGGCAGCCCCAGCATTTT
>TRBV5-1|NA|NA|TRBJ1-5
CASSLGSVNQPQHF
TGCGCCAGCAGCTTGGGAAGTGTAAATCAGCCCCAGCATTTT
>TRBV12-5|NA|NA|TRBJ2-6
CASGLARLGEPGANVLTF
TGTGCTAGTGGTTTGGCTCGGTTGGGGGAACCTGGGGCCAACGTCCTGACTTTC
>TRBV7-8|once|NA|TRBJ2-7
CASSLGQGGIEQYF
TGTGCCAGCAGCTTAGGACAGGGAGGAATCGAGCAGTACTTC
>TRBV7-8|NA|NA|TRBJ2-2
CASSLETDTGELFF
TGTGCCAGCAGCTTAGAGACAGACACCGGGGAGCTGTTTTTT
>TRBV7-8|once|TRBD1|TRBJ2-7
CASSLLTGTGDEQYF
TGTGCCAGCAGCTTGCTCACCGGGACAGGGGACGAGCAGTACTTC
>TRBV7-3|NA|TRBD2|TRBJ2-3
CASSLGGGPDTQYF
TGTGCCAGCAGCTTAGGCGGGGGGCCAGATACGCAGTATTTT
>TRBV9|NA|NA|TRBJ1-3
CASSVFSGSSGNTIYF
TGTGCCAGCAGCGTTTTCTCCGGTAGCTCTGGAAACACCATATATTTT
>TRBV7-9|NA|TRBD1|TRBJ1-4
CASSLGQGATNEKLFF
TGTGCCAGCAGCCTAGGACAGGGAGCAACTAATGAAAAACTGTTTTTT
>TRBV29-1|few|NA|TRBJ2-1
CSVSWEGRGGHNEQFF
TGCAGCGTGTCCTGGGAAGGGCGAGGGGGACACAATGAGCAGTTCTTC
>TRBV19|NA|NA|TRBJ1-5
CASSIRGSNQPQHF
TGTGCCAGTAGTATTAGGGGCAGTAATCAGCCCCAGCATTTT
>TRBV6-2/TRBV6-3|NA|TRBD1|TRBJ2-5
CASSSTGEETQYF
TGTGCCAGCAGCTCGACAGGGGAAGAGACCCAGTACTTC
>TRBV6-1|NA|NA|TRBJ1-2
CASSEGYQRYGYTF
TGTGCCAGCAGTGAAGGGTATCAACGCTATGGCTACACCTTC
>TRBV11-2|NA|TRBD2|TRBJ2-4
CASSSLKILVGRGIQYF
TGTGCCAGCAGCTCCCTAAAGATACTAGTAGGGAGGGGCATTCAGTACTTC
>TRBV18|NA|NA|TRBJ1-1
CASSPEVGGVEAFF
TGTGCCAGCTCACCTGAGGTTGGGGGAGTTGAAGCTTTCTTT
>TRBV6-5|NA|NA|TRBJ1-2
CASSYGGYYGYTF
TGTGCCAGCAGTTACGGGGGTTACTATGGCTACACCTTC
>TRBV19|NA|TRBD1|TRBJ1-4
CATTTAGQIEKLFF
TGTGCCACTACGACCGCGGGACAGATTGAAAAACTGTTTTTT
>TRBV5-6|NA|NA|TRBJ2-2
CASSPRPSRGKAGELFF
TGTGCCAGCAGCCCCCGGCCCTCTAGGGGAAAGGCCGGGGAGCTGTTTTTT
>TRBV3-1/TRBV3-2|NA|TRBD1|TRBJ1-3
CASSQEGRPGQGPLSGNTIYF
TGTGCCAGCAGCCAAGAGGGGAGACCGGGACAGGGCCCCTTATCTGGAAACACCATATATTTT
>TRBV13|NA|NA|TRBJ1-6
CASSLGQGYNSPLHF
TGTGCCAGCAGCTTAGGACAGGGTTATAATTCACCCCTCCACTTT
>TRBV23-1|NA|NA|TRBJ1-5
CASSQFVGNQPQHF
TGCGCCAGCAGTCAATTTGTAGGCAATCAGCCCCAGCATTTT
>TRBV7-9|medium-sized|NA|TRBJ1-3
CASSSFRSASGNTIYF
TGTGCCAGCAGCTCATTCAGGTCAGCCTCTGGAAACACCATATATTTT
>TRBV11-2|NA|TRBD1|TRBJ1-4
CASSLGQGGNEKLFF
TGTGCCAGCAGCTTGGGACAGGGCGGGAATGAAAAACTGTTTTTT
>TRBV19|NA|NA|TRBJ2-3
CASSMTGADTQYF
TGTGCCAGTAGTATGACGGGGGCAGATACGCAGTATTTT
>TRBV28|NA|NA|TRBJ1-5
CASSVYPWGSRNQPQHF
TGTGCCAGCAGTGTATACCCTTGGGGCTCGCGCAATCAGCCCCAGCATTTT
>TRBV6-1|few|NA|TRBJ2-3
CASSEAFGGYRDTQYF
TGTGCCAGCAGTGAAGCGTTTGGGGGGTATAGAGATACGCAGTATTTT
>TRBV6-5|NA|NA|TRBJ2-7
CASRLDSEQYF
TGTGCCAGCAGACTTGACAGCGAGCAGTACTTC
>TRBV5-1|NA|NA|TRBJ1-1
CASSRDGNTEAFF
TGCGCCAGCAGCCGGGACGGGAACACTGAAGCTTTCTTT
>TRBV7-9|NA|NA|TRBJ1-1
CASSSLQGVNTEAFF
TGTGCCAGCAGCTCCCTACAGGGAGTGAACACTGAAGCTTTCTTT
>TRBV9|NA|NA|TRBJ1-5
CASSDGGGNQPQHF
TGTGCCAGCAGCGACGGGGGAGGCAATCAGCCCCAGCATTTT
>TRBV27|NA|NA|TRBJ1-6
CASRAPYSYNSPLHF
TGTGCCAGCAGGGCACCATACTCCTATAATTCACCCCTCCACTTT
>TRBV6-1|few|NA|TRBJ2-7
CASSERNPGSGAHEQYF
TGTGCCAGCAGTGAACGGAACCCCGGTTCGGGGGCCCACGAGCAGTACTTC
>TRBV20-1|NA|NA|TRBJ1-2
CSAPRDSSYTF
TGCAGTGCCCCCCGTGATAGTAGCTACACCTTC
>TRBV6-2/TRBV6-3|NA|TRBD1|TRBJ2-4
CASSYPTGGENIQYF
TGTGCCAGCAGTTACCCGACAGGGGGTGAAAACATTCAGTACTTC
>TRBV6-5|NA|NA|TRBJ1-5
CASSYSEGKSQPQHF
TGTGCCAGCAGTTACTCGGAGGGGAAGTCCCAGCCCCAGCATTTT
>TRBV10-2|NA|NA|TRBJ1-6
CASSEGPSPLHF
TGCGCCAGCAGTGAGGGGCCCAGCCCCCTCCACTTT
>TRBV12-3/TRBV12-4|NA|NA|TRBJ2-2
CASSYPDTGELFF
TGTGCCAGCAGTTATCCGGACACCGGGGAGCTGTTTTTT